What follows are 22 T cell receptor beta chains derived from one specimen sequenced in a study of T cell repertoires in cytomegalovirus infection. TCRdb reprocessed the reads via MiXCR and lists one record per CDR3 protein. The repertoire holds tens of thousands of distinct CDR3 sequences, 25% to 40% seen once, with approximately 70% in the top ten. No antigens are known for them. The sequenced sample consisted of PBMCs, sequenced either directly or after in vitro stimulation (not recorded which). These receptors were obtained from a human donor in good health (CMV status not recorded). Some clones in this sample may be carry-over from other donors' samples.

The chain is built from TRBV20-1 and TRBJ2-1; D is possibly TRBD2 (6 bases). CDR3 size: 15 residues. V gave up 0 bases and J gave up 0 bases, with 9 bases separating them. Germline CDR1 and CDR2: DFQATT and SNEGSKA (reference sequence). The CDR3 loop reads CSARDGGSSYNEQFF. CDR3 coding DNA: TGCAGTGCTAGAGATGGGGGGAGCTCCTACAATGAGCAGTTCTTC.

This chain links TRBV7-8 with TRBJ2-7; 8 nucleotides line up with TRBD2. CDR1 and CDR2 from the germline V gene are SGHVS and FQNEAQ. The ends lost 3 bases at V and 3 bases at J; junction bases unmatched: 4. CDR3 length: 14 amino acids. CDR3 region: CASSLSGRIYEQYF. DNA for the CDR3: TGTGCCAGCAGCTTGAGCGGGAGAATCTACGAGCAGTACTTC.

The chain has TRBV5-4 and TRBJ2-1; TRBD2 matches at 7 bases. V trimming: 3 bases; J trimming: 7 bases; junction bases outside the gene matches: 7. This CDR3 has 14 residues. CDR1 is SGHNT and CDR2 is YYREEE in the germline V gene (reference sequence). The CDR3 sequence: CASSSSGVTNEQFF. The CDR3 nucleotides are TGTGCCAGCAGCTCGAGCGGGGTCACGAATGAGCAGTTCTTC. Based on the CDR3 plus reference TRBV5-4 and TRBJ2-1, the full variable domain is ETGVTQSPTHLIKTRGQQVTLRCSSQSGHNTVSWYQQALGQGPQFIFQYYREEENGRGNFPPRFSGLQFPNYSSELNVNALELDDSALYLCASSSSGVTNEQFFGPGTRLTVL.

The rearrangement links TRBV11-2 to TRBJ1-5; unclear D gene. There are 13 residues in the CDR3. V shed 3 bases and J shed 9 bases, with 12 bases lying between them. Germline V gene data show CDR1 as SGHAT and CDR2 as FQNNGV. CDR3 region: CASSFDTGRPQHF. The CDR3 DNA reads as TGTGCCAGCAGCTTCGACACGGGGAGGCCCCAGCATTTT.

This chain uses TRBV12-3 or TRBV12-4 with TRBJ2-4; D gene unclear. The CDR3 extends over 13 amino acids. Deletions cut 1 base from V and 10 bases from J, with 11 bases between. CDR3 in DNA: TGTGCCAGCAGTTTAGGCATCACCGCGATTCAGTACTTC. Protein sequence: CASSLGITAIQYF.

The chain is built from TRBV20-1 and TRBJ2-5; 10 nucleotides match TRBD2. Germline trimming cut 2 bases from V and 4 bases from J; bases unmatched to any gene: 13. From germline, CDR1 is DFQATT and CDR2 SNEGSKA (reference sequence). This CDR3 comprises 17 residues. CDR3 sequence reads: CSARPGDTLAGVETQYF. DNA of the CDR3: TGCAGTGCTAGACCAGGGGACACGCTAGCGGGAGTAGAGACCCAGTACTTC.

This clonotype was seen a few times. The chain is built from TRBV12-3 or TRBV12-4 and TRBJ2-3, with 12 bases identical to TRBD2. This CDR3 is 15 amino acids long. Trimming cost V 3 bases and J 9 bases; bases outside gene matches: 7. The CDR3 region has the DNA TGTGCCAGCAGTTTTCTAGCGGGAGGGCCGGGAACGCAGTATTTT. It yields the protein CASSFLAGGPGTQYF.

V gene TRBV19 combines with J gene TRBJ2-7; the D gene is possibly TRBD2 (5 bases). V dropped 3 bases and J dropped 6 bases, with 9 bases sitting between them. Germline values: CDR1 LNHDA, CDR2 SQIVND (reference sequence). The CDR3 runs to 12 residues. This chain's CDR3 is CASSISGGEQYF. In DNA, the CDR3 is TGTGCCAGTAGTATTTCAGGAGGCGAGCAGTACTTC.

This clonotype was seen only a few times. The CDR3 bases are TGTGCCAGCAGTGTTATGACTAGCGGACAAGAGACCCAGTACTTC. Amino acid sequence: CASSVMTSGQETQYF. The chain combines TRBV6-1 with TRBJ2-5; 9 nucleotides agree with TRBD2. Per the germline V gene, CDR1 is MNHNS and CDR2 is SASEGT. The V segment lost 4 bases and the J segment 2 bases; nucleotides outside the gene matches: 5. CDR3 size: 15 residues.

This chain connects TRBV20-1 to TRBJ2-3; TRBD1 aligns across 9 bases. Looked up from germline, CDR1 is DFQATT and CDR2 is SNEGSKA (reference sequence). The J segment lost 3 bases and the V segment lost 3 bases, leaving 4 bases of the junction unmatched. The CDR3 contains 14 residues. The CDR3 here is CSARRDRDTDTQYF. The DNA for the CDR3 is TGCAGTGCTAGGCGGGACAGGGATACAGATACGCAGTATTTT.

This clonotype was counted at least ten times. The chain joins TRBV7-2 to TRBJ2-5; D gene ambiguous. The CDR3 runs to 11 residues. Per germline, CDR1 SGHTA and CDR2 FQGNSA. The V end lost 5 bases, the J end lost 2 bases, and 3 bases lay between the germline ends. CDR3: CASSPQETQYF. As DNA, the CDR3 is TGTGCCAGCAGCCCTCAAGAGACCCAGTACTTC.

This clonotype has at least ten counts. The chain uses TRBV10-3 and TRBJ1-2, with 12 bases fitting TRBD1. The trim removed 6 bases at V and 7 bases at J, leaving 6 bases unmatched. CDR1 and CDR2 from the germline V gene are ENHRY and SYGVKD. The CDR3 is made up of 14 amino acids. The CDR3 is CAISPGTGGLGYTF. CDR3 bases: TGTGCCATCAGCCCCGGGACAGGGGGCCTTGGCTACACCTTC.

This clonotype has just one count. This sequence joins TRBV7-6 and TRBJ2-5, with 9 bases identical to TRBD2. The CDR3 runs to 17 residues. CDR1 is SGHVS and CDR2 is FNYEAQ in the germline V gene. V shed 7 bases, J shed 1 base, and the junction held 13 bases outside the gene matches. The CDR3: CASTEGRLAGPQETQYF. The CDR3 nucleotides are TGTGCCAGCACCGAGGGGCGGCTAGCGGGACCCCAAGAGACCCAGTACTTC. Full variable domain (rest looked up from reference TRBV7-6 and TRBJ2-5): GAGVSQSPRYKVTKRGQDVALRCDPISGHVSLYWYRQALGQGPEFLTYFNYEAQQDKSGLPNDRFSAERPEGSISTLTIQRTEQRDSAMYRCASTEGRLAGPQETQYFGPGTRLLVL.

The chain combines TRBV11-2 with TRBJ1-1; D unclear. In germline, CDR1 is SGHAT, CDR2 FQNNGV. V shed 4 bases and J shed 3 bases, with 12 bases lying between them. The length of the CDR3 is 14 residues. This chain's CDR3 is CASSSGQVYTEAFF. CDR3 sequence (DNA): TGTGCCAGCAGCTCTGGCCAGGTTTACACTGAAGCTTTCTTT.

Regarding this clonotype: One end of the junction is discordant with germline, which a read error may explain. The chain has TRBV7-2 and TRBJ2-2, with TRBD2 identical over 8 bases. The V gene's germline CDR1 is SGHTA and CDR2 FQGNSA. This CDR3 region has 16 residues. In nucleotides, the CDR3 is TGTGCCAGCAGCTTATTCGGTAGCGGGAACTCCGGGGAGCTGTTTTTT. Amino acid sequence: CASSLFGSGNSGELFF.

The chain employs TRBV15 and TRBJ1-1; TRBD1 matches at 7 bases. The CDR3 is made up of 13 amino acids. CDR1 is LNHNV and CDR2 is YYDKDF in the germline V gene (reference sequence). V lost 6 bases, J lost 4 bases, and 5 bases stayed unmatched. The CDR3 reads CATSRQGLTEAFF. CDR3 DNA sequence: TGTGCCACCAGTAGACAGGGCCTCACTGAAGCTTTCTTT.

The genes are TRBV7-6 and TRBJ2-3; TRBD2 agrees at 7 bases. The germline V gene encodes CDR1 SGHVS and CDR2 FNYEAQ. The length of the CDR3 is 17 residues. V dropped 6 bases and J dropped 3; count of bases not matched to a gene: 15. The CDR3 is CASRGLGSGRPTDTQYF. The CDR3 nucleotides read TGTGCCAGCAGAGGCCTAGGTAGCGGGCGTCCGACAGATACGCAGTATTTT. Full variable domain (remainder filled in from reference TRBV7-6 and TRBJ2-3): GAGVSQSPRYKVTKRGQDVALRCDPISGHVSLYWYRQALGQGPEFLTYFNYEAQQDKSGLPNDRFSAERPEGSISTLTIQRTEQRDSAMYRCASRGLGSGRPTDTQYFGPGTRLTVL.

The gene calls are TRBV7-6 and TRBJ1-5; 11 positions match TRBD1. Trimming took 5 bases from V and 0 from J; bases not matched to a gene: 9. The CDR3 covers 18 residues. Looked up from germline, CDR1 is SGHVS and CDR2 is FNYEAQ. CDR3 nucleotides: TGTGCCAGCAGCCTGGGACAGGGGGGACCTTATAGCAATCAGCCCCAGCATTTT. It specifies CASSLGQGGPYSNQPQHF.

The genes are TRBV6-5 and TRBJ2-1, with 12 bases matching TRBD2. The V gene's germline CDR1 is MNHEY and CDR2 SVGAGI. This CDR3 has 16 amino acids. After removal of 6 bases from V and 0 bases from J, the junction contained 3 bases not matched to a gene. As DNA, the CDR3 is TGTGCCAGCAGCTGGACTAGCGGGACCTCCTACAATGAGCAGTTCTTC. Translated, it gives CASSWTSGTSYNEQFF.

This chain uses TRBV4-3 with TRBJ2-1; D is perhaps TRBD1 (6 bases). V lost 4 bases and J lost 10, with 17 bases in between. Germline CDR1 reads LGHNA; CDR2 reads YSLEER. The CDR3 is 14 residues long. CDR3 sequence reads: CASSLSTGIGEQFF. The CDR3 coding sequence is TGCGCCAGCAGCCTATCCACAGGGATAGGGGAGCAGTTCTTC.

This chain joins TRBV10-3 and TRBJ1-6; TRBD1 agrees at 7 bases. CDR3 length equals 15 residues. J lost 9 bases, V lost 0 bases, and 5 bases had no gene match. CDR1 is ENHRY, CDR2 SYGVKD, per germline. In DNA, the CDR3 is TGTGCCATCAGTGAGTCGACAGGGATTTCTTCACCCCTCCACTTT. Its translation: CAISESTGISSPLHF.

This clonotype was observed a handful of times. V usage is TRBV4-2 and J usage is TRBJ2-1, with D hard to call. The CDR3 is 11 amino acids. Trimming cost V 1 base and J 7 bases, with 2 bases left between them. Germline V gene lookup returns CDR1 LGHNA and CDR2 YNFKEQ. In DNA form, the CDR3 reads TGTGCCAGCAGCCAAGCAAATGAGCAGTTCTTC. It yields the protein CASSQANEQFF.